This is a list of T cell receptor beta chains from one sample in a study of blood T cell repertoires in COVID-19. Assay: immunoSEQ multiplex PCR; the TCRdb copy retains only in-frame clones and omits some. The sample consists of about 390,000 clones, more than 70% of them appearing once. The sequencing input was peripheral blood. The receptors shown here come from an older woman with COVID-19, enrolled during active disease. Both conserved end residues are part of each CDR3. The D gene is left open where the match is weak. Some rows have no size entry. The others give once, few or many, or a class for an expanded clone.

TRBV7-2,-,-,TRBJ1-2,CASNAVHGANYGYTF,TGTGCCAGCAATGCTGTACACGGAGCTAACTATGGCTACACCTTC
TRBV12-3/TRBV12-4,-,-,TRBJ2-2,CASMAPGNGELFF,TGTGCCAGCATGGCCCCAGGGAACGGGGAGCTGTTTTTT
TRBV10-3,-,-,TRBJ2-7,CAISDPGVVSDEQYF,TGTGCCATCAGTGATCCGGGAGTAGTAAGTGACGAGCAGTACTTC
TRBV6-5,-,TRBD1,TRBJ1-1,CASSYLVHRGVTEAFF,TGTGCCAGCAGTTACTTGGTCCACAGGGGAGTCACTGAAGCTTTCTTT
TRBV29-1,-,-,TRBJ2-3,CSVDLARDTGGRTDTQYF,TGCAGCGTTGATTTAGCGCGAGACACGGGGGGCCGCACAGATACGCAGTATTTT
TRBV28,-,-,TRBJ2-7,CASRTRQVGYEQYF,TGTGCCAGCAGAACAAGACAGGTTGGCTACGAGCAGTACTTC
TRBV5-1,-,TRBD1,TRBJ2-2,CASREGAPSTGELFF,TGCGCCAGCAGAGAGGGGGCCCCGAGCACCGGGGAGCTGTTTTTT
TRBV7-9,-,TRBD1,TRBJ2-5,CASSFRDRVSETQYF,TGTGCCAGCAGCTTCCGGGACAGGGTCTCAGAGACCCAGTACTTC
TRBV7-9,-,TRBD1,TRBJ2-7,CASRLAVGTGGSYEQYF,TGTGCCAGCAGACTAGCGGTAGGGACAGGGGGCTCCTACGAGCAGTACTTC
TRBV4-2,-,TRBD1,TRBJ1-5,CASSQEDRGYNQPQHF,TGTGCCAGCAGCCAAGAGGACAGGGGATACAATCAGCCCCAGCATTTT
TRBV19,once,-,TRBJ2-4,CASRTEHLAKNIQYF,TGTGCCAGTCGTACCGAACATCTAGCCAAAAACATTCAGTACTTC
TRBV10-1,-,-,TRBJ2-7,CASSERQAGEQYF,TGCGCCAGCAGTGAGCGACAGGCGGGCGAGCAGTACTTC
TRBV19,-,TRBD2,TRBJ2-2,CASSALGGVKNTGELFF,TGTGCCAGTTCGGCCCTGGGAGGGGTCAAGAACACCGGGGAGCTGTTTTTT
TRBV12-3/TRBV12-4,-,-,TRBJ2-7,CASRPGLTYEQYF,TGTGCCAGCAGACCGGGACTGACCTACGAGCAGTACTTC
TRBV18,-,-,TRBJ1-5,CASSPTLANQPQHF,TGTGCCAGCTCACCAACTTTAGCGAATCAGCCCCAGCATTTT
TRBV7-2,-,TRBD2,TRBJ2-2,CASSRDYLVPDTGELFF,TGTGCCAGCAGCCGGGACTATCTCGTTCCGGACACCGGGGAGCTGTTTTTT
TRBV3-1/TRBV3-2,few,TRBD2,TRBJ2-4,CASSKGLAGTPGQRGIQYF,TGTGCCAGCAGCAAGGGACTAGCGGGGACCCCCGGCCAAAGGGGCATTCAGTACTTC
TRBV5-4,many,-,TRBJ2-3,CASSLPADTQYF,TGTGCCAGCAGCTTGCCGGCAGATACGCAGTATTTT
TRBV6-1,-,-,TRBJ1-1,CASREGSGEAFF,TGTGCCAGCAGGGAAGGATCGGGTGAAGCTTTCTTT
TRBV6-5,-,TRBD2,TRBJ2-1,CASSYSPLAAYNEQFF,TGTGCCAGCAGTTACTCTCCCCTAGCGGCCTACAATGAGCAGTTCTTC
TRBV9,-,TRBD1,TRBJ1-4,CASGTGASNEKLFF,TGTGCCAGCGGAACAGGGGCCTCTAATGAAAAACTGTTTTTT
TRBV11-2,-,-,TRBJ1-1,CASSFSGEDRAFF,TGTGCCAGCAGCTTCTCCGGGGAGGACCGGGCTTTCTTT
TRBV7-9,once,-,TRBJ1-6,CASSSINRNLAPLHF,TGTGCCAGCAGCTCCATTAACAGAAATCTAGCTCCCCTCCACTTT
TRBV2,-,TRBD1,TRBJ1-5,CASRNTRTGGFSNQPQHF,TGTGCCAGCAGGAACACTCGGACAGGGGGGTTTAGCAATCAGCCCCAGCATTTT
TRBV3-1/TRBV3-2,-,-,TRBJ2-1,CASSQGPGTYNEQFF,TGTGCCAGCAGCCAAGGTCCAGGGACCTACAATGAGCAGTTCTTC
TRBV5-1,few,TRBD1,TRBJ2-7,CASSSQGFYYEQYF,TGCGCCAGCAGCTCACAGGGGTTTTACTACGAGCAGTACTTC
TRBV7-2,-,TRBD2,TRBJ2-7,CASSPPGGREQYF,TGTGCCAGCAGCCCCCCGGGAGGGCGCGAGCAGTACTTC
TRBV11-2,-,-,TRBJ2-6,CASSSVQGSSGANVLTF,TGTGCCAGCAGCTCGGTTCAGGGGTCCTCTGGGGCCAACGTCCTGACTTTC
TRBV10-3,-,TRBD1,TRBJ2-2,CAISAGTGQGDGELFF,TGTGCCATCAGCGCCGGGACAGGGCAGGGTGACGGGGAGCTGTTTTTT
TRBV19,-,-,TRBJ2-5,CASSGGQETQYF,TGTGCCAGTAGTGGGGGGCAAGAGACCCAGTACTTC
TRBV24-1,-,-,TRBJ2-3,CATSGGLPRDTQYF,TGTGCCACCAGTGGGGGACTTCCTCGGGATACGCAGTATTTT
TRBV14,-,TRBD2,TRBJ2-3,CASSHVAGGTDTQYF,TGTGCCAGCAGCCACGTAGCGGGGGGCACAGATACGCAGTATTTT
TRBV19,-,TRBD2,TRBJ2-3,CASSTPRLAGVQYF,TGTGCCAGTAGTACCCCCCGCCTAGCGGGGGTCCAGTATTTT
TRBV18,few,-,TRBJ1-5,CASSPGTNNNQPQHF,TGTGCCAGCTCACCCGGGACAAATAACAATCAGCCCCAGCATTTT
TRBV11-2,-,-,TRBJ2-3,CASSLGQTGRRTDTQYF,TGTGCCAGCAGCTTAGGTCAAACAGGTCGGCGCACAGATACGCAGTATTTT
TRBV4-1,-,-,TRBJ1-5,CASSQGGDQPQHF,TGCGCCAGCAGCCAAGGGGGGGATCAGCCCCAGCATTTT
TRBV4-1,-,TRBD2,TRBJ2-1,CASSLSSGGYNEQFF,TGCGCCAGCAGCCTATCTAGCGGGGGTTACAATGAGCAGTTCTTC
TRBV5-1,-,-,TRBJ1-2,CASSLAGDFYGYTF,TGCGCCAGCAGCTTGGCCGGGGATTTCTATGGCTACACCTTC
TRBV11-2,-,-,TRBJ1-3,CASSLDLSSGNTIYF,TGTGCCAGCAGCTTAGACTTGAGCTCTGGAAACACCATATATTTT
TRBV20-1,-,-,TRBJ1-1,CSASRDTEAFF,TGCAGTGCTAGTAGAGACACTGAAGCTTTCTTT
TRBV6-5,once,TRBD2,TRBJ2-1,CATWWSGGANEQFF,TGTGCCACCTGGTGGAGCGGGGGGGCCAATGAGCAGTTCTTC
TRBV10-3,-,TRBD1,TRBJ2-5,CAMGTGGVETQYF,TGTGCCATGGGGACAGGGGGCGTGGAGACCCAGTACTTC
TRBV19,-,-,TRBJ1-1,CASSTRQLGNTEAFF,TGTGCCAGTAGTACTCGACAGCTCGGCAACACTGAAGCTTTCTTT
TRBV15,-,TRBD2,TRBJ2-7,CATSKAPGLAREQYF,TGTGCCACCAGCAAAGCCCCGGGACTAGCGCGGGAGCAGTACTTC
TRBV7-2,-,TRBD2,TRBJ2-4,CASSSPSGGVAKNIQYF,TGTGCCAGCAGCTCACCGAGCGGGGGGGTAGCCAAAAACATTCAGTACTTC
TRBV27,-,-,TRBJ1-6,CASRFGGANSPLHF,TGTGCCAGTCGTTTTGGGGGGGCCAATTCACCCCTCCACTTT
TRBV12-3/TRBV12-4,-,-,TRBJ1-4,CASSFGETELFF,TGTGCCAGCAGTTTTGGAGAAACGGAACTGTTTTTT
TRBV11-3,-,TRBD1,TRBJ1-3,CASSSTGAGNTIYF,TGTGCCAGCAGCTCTACAGGGGCTGGAAACACCATATATTTT
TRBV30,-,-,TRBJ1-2,CAWRDLHQGYGYTF,TGTGCCTGGAGAGACCTCCACCAGGGGTATGGCTACACCTTC
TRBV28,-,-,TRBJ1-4,CASSLSGQGGEKLFF,TGTGCCAGCAGTTTGTCAGGGCAGGGAGGTGAAAAACTGTTTTTT
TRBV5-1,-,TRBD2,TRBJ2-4,CASGRGDLSNIQYF,TGCGCCAGCGGGAGGGGAGATTTGTCAAACATTCAGTACTTC
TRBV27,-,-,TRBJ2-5,CATFSPGWETQYF,TGTGCCACCTTTTCTCCGGGATGGGAGACCCAGTACTTC
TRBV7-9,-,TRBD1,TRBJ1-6,CASSSTGGQAPLHF,TGTGCCAGCAGCTCGACAGGGGGCCAAGCACCCCTCCACTTT
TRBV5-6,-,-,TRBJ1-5,CASSLGAANQPQHF,TGTGCCAGCAGCTTGGGGGCAGCCAATCAGCCCCAGCATTTT
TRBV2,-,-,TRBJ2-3,CASSEQRATDTQYF,TGTGCCAGCAGTGAGCAGCGGGCCACAGATACGCAGTATTTT
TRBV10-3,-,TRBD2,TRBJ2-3,CAISDGSGVTDTQYF,TGTGCCATCAGTGATGGTAGCGGGGTGACAGATACGCAGTATTTT